The following is a T cell receptor beta chain sequence with its context. The data are from a study of blood T cell repertoires in COVID-19. Study-level information: Nucleic acid was either cDNA or gDNA, and it came from T cells, B-cell-depleted T cells, or PBMCs.

Profiled with immunoSEQ multiplex PCR; TCRdb holds only in-frame clones, not every one. The table has roughly 250,000 clones, around 84% seen once; the top ten hold approximately 1.6%. The CDR3 contains 19 residues. V lost 3 bases to trimming and J lost 2 bases, with 23 bases between them. The germline gives CDR1 LGHNA, CDR2 YNFKEQ. The cohort comprised adults aged 18 to 89 years residing in about two dozen US areas. For recovered donors of Cohort 3, there were two negative PCRs, clearance, or symptom resolution. This TCR was recovered from a woman between 50 and 59 years old who had recovered from COVID-19. Material for sequencing was PBMCs or T cells enriched from blood (not recorded which). The chain recombines TRBV4-2 with TRBJ2-1; D is perhaps TRBD1 (5 bases). This chain's CDR3 is CASSHWSADDSYPYNEQFF. In nucleotides, the CDR3 is TGTGCCAGCAGCCACTGGTCCGCCGACGACAGCTATCCCTACAATGAGCAGTTCTTC.